This entry lists 10 T cell receptor beta chains sequenced from one sample in a study of response to subunit inactivated influenza vaccine. TCRdb re-derived calls from the RT-PCR reads in MiXCR, one entry per CDR3 protein. The sample includes roughly 570,000 distinct CDR3 sequences, around 15% of them seen just once. Sequences were derived from PBMCs from blood, sampled 11 to 12 days after vaccination. The receptors derive from a man aged 50 or older who received an inactivated influenza vaccine.

This clonotype has a handful of counts. J is TRBJ2-7 and V is TRBV7-9; perhaps TRBD1 as D (5 bases). Germline V gives CDR1 SEHNR, CDR2 FQNEAQ (reference sequence). The CDR3 consists of 16 residues. Trimming took 6 bases from V and 4 from J, leaving 22 bases between them. The CDR3 region has the DNA TGTGCCAGCAGAAATGAGACAGACCAAGACGGATACGAGCAGTACTTC. This sequence encodes CASRNETDQDGYEQYF.

This clonotype has at least ten counts. The chain employs TRBV4-2 and TRBJ2-7; D is possibly TRBD1 or TRBD2 (5 bases each). V was clipped by 0 bases and J by 2 bases, with 8 bases between them. This CDR3 is built from 14 residues. Germline V lookup: CDR1 LGHNA, CDR2 YNFKEQ. In DNA form, the CDR3 reads TGTGCCAGCAGCCAAGACAGGGACGCCTACGAGCAGTACTTC. Translating gives CASSQDRDAYEQYF.

CDR3 nucleotide sequence: TGTGCCAGCAGCCGTGACAGGAGGTCACCCCTCCACTTT. Amino acid sequence: CASSRDRRSPLHF. The chain uses TRBV3-1 and TRBJ1-6, with D possibly being TRBD1 (6 bases). CDR1 LGHDT and CDR2 YNNKEL come from the germline V gene (reference sequence). The CDR3 sequence is 13 residues long. V was trimmed by 4 bases and J by 10 bases, leaving 11 bases between them.

The chain is built from TRBV7-9 and TRBJ2-1; 9 bases are shared with TRBD1. The CDR3 is made up of 15 amino acids. V trimming: 5 bases; J trimming: 7 bases; junction bases outside the gene matches: 9. Germline V lookup: CDR1 SEHNR, CDR2 FQNEAQ (reference sequence). CDR3 amino acids: CASSTDRGRPNEQFF. CDR3 nucleotides: TGTGCCAGCAGCACGGACAGGGGCCGACCGAATGAGCAGTTCTTC.

V and J are TRBV7-8 and TRBJ2-2; 8 bases fit TRBD2. Germline CDR1 reads SGHVS; CDR2 reads FQNEAQ. V shed 0 bases and J 3 bases; nucleotides not matched to a gene: 6. This CDR3 contains 17 residues. CDR3 sequence reads: CASSLALLAAHTGELFF. The CDR3 nucleotides are TGTGCCAGCAGCTTAGCGTTACTAGCGGCCCACACCGGGGAGCTGTTTTTT.

CDR3 sequence reads: CASSPGQGGYSPLHF. The CDR3 nucleotides read TGTGCCAGCAGTCCCGGACAGGGGGGATACTCACCCCTCCACTTT. The rearrangement uses TRBV12-3 or TRBV12-4 and TRBJ1-6, with 10 bases aligning to TRBD1. The V and J ends lost 5 bases and 10 bases, in that order; junction bases with no gene match: 8. CDR3 length: 15 residues.

The table lists this clonotype with a few counts. This sequence joins TRBV5-1 and TRBJ1-5; D may be TRBD1 (5 bases). Germline CDR1 SGHRS, CDR2 YFSETQ. V gave up 5 bases and J gave up 3 bases, with 9 bases separating them. The CDR3 totals 13 residues. CDR3 DNA sequence: TGCGCCAGCAGACGGGACGACAATCAGCCCCAGCATTTT. Translating gives CASRRDDNQPQHF.

This clonotype was recorded once. This chain connects TRBV12-3 or TRBV12-4 to TRBJ2-2, with D perhaps assigned TRBD1 or TRBD2 (6 bases each). The CDR3 runs to 12 residues. The V and J ends lost 10 bases and 6 bases respectively, with 12 bases between them. The CDR3 DNA follows: TGTGCCACCCTCCGGGGGCCCGGGGAGCTGTTTTTT. Translating gives CATLRGPGELFF.

The V and J genes are TRBV7-2 and TRBJ2-7; TRBD1 aligns across 8 bases. The CDR3 spans 15 residues. Per germline, CDR1 SGHTA and CDR2 FQGNSA. V lost 0 bases, J lost 3 bases, and 4 bases stayed unmatched. The CDR3 region has the DNA TGTGCCAGCAGCTTAGCGCAGGGGGCTCTCTACGAGCAGTACTTC. Encoded protein: CASSLAQGALYEQYF. The whole variable domain, remainder taken from reference TRBV7-2 and TRBJ2-7, is GAGVSQSPSNKVTEKGKDVELRCDPISGHTALYWYRQSLGQGLEFLIYFQGNSAPDKSGLPSDRFSAERTGGSVSTLTIQRTQQEDSAVYLCASSLAQGALYEQYFGPGTRLTVT.

The V call is TRBV7-8, the J call TRBJ2-7; D is undetermined. Germline-derived CDR1 and CDR2 are SGHVS and FQNEAQ. The length of the CDR3 is 15 residues. V was cut by 5 bases and J by 3 bases, with 17 bases left in between. The CDR3 sequence: CASSHRRVGNYEQYF. The DNA of the CDR3 is TGTGCCAGCAGCCACCGCCGCGTGGGGAACTACGAGCAGTACTTC.